This T cell receptor beta chain was recovered during a study of CD8+ T cells in alopecia areata. The overall study: Transfer of skin from 6-12-month-old C3H/HeJ graft donors with spontaneous alopecia was made to approximately 6-11-week-old female C3H/HeJ mice.

The study sorted pooled cutaneous lymph node cells by CD4, CD8alpha, NKG2D, NKG2ACE and other markers. General study findings and limits: Across lesional scalp, and particularly alopecia totalis/universalis, clonality surpassed that of normal scalp. Scalp specimens additionally yield sequences from normal skin's resident alphabeta T cells. Sharing of TCR sequences between patients (possibly for HLA-related reasons) was less clear than in mice.

This clone has at least ten counts. Its antigen is still unknown. Genes here carry mouse names. Read data end 4 residues before the CDR3 end; the end is taken from the germline J gene. The CDR3 runs 15 residues. The trim removed 5 bases at V and 0 bases at J, leaving 6 bases unmatched. Germline loops: CDR1 NNHDY, CDR2 SYVADS. Sequencing templates came from extracted RNA that was reverse transcribed into cDNA. Data came from immunoSEQ multiplex PCR; TCRdb stores just in-frame clones and leaves some out. This sample comprises just over 3,500 clones, none seen once only. The chain recombines TRBV13-3 with TRBJ1-2, with 8 bases fitting TRBD1. This receptor was identified in a C3H/HeJ mouse with alopecia areata. The strain's MHC haplotype is H2-k. The sample consisted of CD8+ T cells sorted from a lymph node. The part of the CDR3 DNA that was read is TGTGCCAGCAGGGGACAGGATGGTGCAAACTCC. Protein sequence: CASRGQDGANS. The whole CDR3 protein is CASRGQDGANSDYTF.